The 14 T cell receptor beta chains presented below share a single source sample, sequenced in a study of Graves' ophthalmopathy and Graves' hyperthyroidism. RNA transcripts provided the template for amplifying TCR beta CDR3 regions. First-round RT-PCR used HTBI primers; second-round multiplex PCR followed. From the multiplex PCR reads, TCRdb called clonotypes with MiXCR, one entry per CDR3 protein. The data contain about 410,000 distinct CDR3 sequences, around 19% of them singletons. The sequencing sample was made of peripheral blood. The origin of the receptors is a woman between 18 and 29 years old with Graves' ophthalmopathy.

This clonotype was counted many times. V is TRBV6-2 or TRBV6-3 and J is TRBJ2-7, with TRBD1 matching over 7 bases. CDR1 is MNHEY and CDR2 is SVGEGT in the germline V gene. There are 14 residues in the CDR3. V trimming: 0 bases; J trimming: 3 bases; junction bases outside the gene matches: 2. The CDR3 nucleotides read TGTGCCAGCAGTTACTCGCGACAGGGCTACGAGCAGTACTTC. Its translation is CASSYSRQGYEQYF.

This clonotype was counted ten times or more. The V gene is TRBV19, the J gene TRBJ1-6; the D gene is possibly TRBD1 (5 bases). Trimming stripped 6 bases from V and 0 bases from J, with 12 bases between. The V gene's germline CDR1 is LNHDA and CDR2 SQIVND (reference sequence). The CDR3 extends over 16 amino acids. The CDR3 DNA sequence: TGTGCCAGTAGCTGGGGGGGGATCTCCTATAATTCACCCCTCCACTTT. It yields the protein CASSWGGISYNSPLHF.

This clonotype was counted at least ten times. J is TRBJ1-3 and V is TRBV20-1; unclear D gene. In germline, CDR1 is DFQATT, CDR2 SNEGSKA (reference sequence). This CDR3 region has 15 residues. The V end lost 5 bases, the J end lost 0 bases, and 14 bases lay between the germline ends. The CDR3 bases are TGCAGTGCTGGTCGGCGTTGGAACTCTGGAAACACCATATATTTT. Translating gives CSAGRRWNSGNTIYF.

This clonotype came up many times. The CDR3 DNA sequence: TGTGCCAGCAGTCTTGAGAGGGAAGGCACTGAAGCTTTCTTT. Its protein is CASSLEREGTEAFF. The V call is TRBV2, the J call TRBJ1-1; D unresolved. V lost 5 bases, J lost 4 bases, and 14 bases lay in between. The germline CDR1 and CDR2 sequences are SNHLY and FYNNEI. CDR3 length: 14 residues.

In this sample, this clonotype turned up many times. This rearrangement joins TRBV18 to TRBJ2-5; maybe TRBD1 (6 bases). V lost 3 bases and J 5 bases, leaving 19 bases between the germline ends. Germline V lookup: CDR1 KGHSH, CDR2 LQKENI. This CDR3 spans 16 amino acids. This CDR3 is CASSPLSWGPMETQYF. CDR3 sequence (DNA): TGTGCCAGCTCACCCCTAAGCTGGGGGCCTATGGAGACCCAGTACTTC. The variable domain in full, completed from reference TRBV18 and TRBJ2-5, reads NAGVMQNPRHLVRRRGQEARLRCSPMKGHSHVYWYRQLPEEGLKFMVYLQKENIIDESGMPKERFSAEFPKEGPSILRIQQVVRGDSAAYFCASSPLSWGPMETQYFGPGTRLLVL.

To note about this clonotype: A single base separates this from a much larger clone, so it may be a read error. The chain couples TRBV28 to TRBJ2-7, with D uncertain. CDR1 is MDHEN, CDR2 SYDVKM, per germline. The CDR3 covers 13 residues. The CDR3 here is CASGFIKPYEQYF. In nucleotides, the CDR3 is TGTGCCAGCGGTTTTATCAAGCCCTACGAGCAGTACTTC. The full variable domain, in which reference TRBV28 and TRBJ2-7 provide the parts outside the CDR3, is DVKVTQSSRYLVKRTGEKVFLECVQDMDHENMFWYRQDPGLGLRLIYFSYDVKMKEKGDIPEGYSVSREKKERFSLILESASTNQTSMYLCASGFIKPYEQYFGPGTRLTVT.

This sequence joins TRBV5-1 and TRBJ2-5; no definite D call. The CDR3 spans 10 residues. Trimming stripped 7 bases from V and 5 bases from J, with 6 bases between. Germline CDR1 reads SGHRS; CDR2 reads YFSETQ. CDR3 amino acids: CASEVETQYF. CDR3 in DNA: TGCGCCAGCGAGGTTGAGACCCAGTACTTC.

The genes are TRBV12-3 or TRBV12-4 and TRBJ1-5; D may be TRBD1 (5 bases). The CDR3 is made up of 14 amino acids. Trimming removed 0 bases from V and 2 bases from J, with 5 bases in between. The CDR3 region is CASSLARGNQPQHF. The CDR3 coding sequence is TGTGCCAGCAGTTTAGCCAGGGGCAATCAGCCCCAGCATTTT.

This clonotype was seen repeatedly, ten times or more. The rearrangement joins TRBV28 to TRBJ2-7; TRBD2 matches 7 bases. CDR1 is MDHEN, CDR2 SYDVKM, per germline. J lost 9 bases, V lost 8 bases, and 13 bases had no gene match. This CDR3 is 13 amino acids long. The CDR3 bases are TGTGCCAGCGCCTTGGGGCGGGAGTTTGTGCAGTACTTC. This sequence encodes CASALGREFVQYF.

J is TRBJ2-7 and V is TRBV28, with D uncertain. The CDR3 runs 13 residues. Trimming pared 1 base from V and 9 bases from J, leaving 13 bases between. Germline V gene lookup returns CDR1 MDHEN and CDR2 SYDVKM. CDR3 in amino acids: CASSLLAYRWQYF. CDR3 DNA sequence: TGTGCCAGCAGTTTATTGGCCTACCGGTGGCAGTACTTC.

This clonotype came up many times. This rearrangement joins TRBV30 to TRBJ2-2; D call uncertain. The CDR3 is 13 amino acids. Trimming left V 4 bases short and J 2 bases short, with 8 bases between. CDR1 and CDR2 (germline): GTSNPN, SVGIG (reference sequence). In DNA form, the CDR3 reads TGTGCCTGGATCCCAGACAACACCGGGGAGCTGTTTTTT. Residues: CAWIPDNTGELFF. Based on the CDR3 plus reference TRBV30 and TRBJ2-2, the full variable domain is SQTIHQWPATLVQPVGSPLSLECTVEGTSNPNLYWYRQAAGRGLQLLFYSVGIGQISSEVPQNLSASRPQDRQFILSSKKLLLSDSGFYLCAWIPDNTGELFFGEGSRLTVL.

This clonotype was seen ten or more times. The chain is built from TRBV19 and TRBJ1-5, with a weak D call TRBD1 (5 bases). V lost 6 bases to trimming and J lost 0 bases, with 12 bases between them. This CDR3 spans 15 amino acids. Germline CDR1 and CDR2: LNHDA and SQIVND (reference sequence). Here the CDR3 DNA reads TGTGCCAGTAGCACGGGACCCTATAGCAATCAGCCCCAGCATTTT. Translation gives CASSTGPYSNQPQHF.

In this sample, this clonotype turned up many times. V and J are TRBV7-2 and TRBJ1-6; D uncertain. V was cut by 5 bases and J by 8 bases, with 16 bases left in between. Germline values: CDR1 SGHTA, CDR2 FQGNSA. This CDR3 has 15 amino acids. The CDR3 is CASSPGSDGHSPLHF. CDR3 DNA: TGTGCCAGCAGCCCCGGAAGTGACGGACATTCACCCCTCCACTTT.

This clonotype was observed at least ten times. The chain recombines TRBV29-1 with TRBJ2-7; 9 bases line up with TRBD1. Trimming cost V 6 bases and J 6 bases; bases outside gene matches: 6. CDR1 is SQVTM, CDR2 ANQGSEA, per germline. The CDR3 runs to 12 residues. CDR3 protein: CSVAGTGLEQYF. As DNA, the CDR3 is TGCAGCGTAGCCGGGACAGGGCTCGAGCAGTACTTC.